These 25 T cell receptor beta chains came from one sample sequenced in a study of blood T cells in healthy people across ages. With a J-beta primer mix and a sample-barcoded 5' primer, a second PCR ran 7 to 11 cycles. TCRdb re-called the 5' RACE reads with MiXCR, one entry per CDR3 protein. This sample has more than 450,000 distinct CDR3 sequences, with about 29% found just once. These same records also appear under a second study, on T cells of mothers and their children.

The sequencing input was blood. The receptors originated from a boy younger than 10 in good health.

The rearrangement uses TRBV7-2 and TRBJ2-5; D is undetermined. Trimming removed 5 bases at V and 7 bases at J, with 17 bases between. There are 14 residues in the CDR3. Germline-derived CDR1 and CDR2 are SGHTA and FQGNSA. Here the CDR3 reads CASSPELGPGTQYF. DNA for the CDR3: TGTGCCAGCAGCCCGGAGTTAGGGCCGGGGACCCAGTACTTC.

V is TRBV9 and J is TRBJ2-2; D not certain. The CDR3 covers 14 residues. The ends were cut back, 5 bases at V and 4 bases at J, with 12 bases in the middle. Germline loops: CDR1 SGDLS, CDR2 YYNGEE. CDR3 loop: CASRPLSGTGELFF. CDR3 nucleotide sequence: TGTGCCAGCAGGCCCTTATCGGGCACCGGGGAGCTGTTTTTT.

V gene TRBV7-8 combines with J gene TRBJ1-1; possibly TRBD1 for D (5 bases). CDR1 and CDR2 from the germline V gene are SGHVS and FQNEAQ. Trimming stripped 5 bases from V and 3 bases from J, with 13 bases between. This CDR3 has 14 amino acids. CDR3: CASSQVGAHTEAFF. The CDR3 DNA follows: TGTGCCAGCAGCCAGGTTGGGGCACACACTGAAGCTTTCTTT.

This chain joins TRBV29-1 and TRBJ2-1, with D unclear. The CDR3 length is 13 residues. The germline CDR1 and CDR2 sequences are SQVTM and ANQGSEA. The V and J ends lost 1 base and 2 bases respectively, with 6 bases between them. DNA of the CDR3: TGCAGCGTTGAAGGTGGGGCCTACAATGAGCAGTTCTTC. This gives the protein CSVEGGAYNEQFF.

CDR3 in DNA: TGCGCCAGCAGCCAGCGTCCTCAAGAGACCCAGTACTTC. This encodes CASSQRPQETQYF. The chain combines TRBV5-1 with TRBJ2-5; D remains unclear. This CDR3 is 13 amino acids long. Trimming pared 4 bases from V and 2 bases from J, leaving 9 bases between. Germline V gives CDR1 SGHRS, CDR2 YFSETQ.

This chain uses TRBV29-1 with TRBJ2-7, with 10 bases aligning to TRBD2. There are 14 residues in the CDR3. The junction had 9 bases not matched to a gene; V was cut back by 7 bases and J by 3 bases. Germline-derived CDR1 and CDR2 are SQVTM and ANQGSEA. CDR3 DNA: TGCAGCGCTGGGGGGACTAGCGACGGCTACGAGCAGTACTTC. It is translated as CSAGGTSDGYEQYF.

Many counts were recorded for this clonotype. The CDR3 DNA is TGTGCCAGCAGCATCCGGGACAGGGGGTCTCAAGAGACCCAGTACTTC. Protein: CASSIRDRGSQETQYF. The chain carries TRBV7-9 and TRBJ2-5, with TRBD1 matching over 11 bases. The CDR3 loop spans 16 amino acids. The V and J ends lost 5 bases and 2 bases, in that order; junction bases with no gene match: 7. Germline V gives CDR1 SEHNR, CDR2 FQNEAQ (reference sequence).

Ten or more counts support this clonotype. J is TRBJ2-1 and V is TRBV6-1; a weak D match, TRBD1 (6 bases). The assigned J gene may be wrong: the sequence end matches TRBJ2-5 better. The CDR3 sequence is 13 residues long. Germline assignment: CDR1 MNHNS and CDR2 SASEGT. CDR3 amino acids: CASSRDIQETQYF. The CDR3 DNA reads TGTGCCAGCAGCCGGGACATCCAAGAGACCCAGTACTTC.

Only a few counts were recorded for this clonotype. This CDR3 is CSGPVLGGTDTQYF. The CDR3 DNA is TGCAGTGGACCGGTCCTAGGGGGCACAGATACGCAGTATTTT. The rearrangement links TRBV20-1 to TRBJ2-3, with D perhaps TRBD1 (5 bases). The CDR3 spans 14 residues. Germline values: CDR1 DFQATT, CDR2 SNEGSKA (reference sequence). V lost 7 bases and J 1 base, leaving 15 bases between the germline ends.

The rearrangement links TRBV10-3 to TRBJ1-1, with TRBD1 matching over 8 bases. V was clipped by 6 bases and J by 4 bases; unmatched bases: 10. There are 15 residues in the CDR3. Germline assignment: CDR1 ENHRY and CDR2 SYGVKD. The CDR3 spells CAISIDRGKGTEAFF. In nucleotides, the CDR3 is TGTGCCATCAGCATCGACAGGGGAAAGGGCACTGAAGCTTTCTTT.

This clonotype was recorded a few times. The V and J genes are TRBV7-9 and TRBJ2-5; 9 nucleotides agree with TRBD1. Germline CDR1 reads SEHNR; CDR2 reads FQNEAQ (reference sequence). V lost 2 bases, J lost 5 bases, and 6 bases stayed unmatched. The CDR3 totals 15 residues. Here the CDR3 reads CASSLHRGLDETQYF. CDR3 sequence (DNA): TGTGCCAGCAGCTTACACAGGGGGCTTGACGAGACCCAGTACTTC.

This chain joins TRBV5-6 and TRBJ2-1, with 8 bases lining up with TRBD2. V lost 5 bases, J lost 3 bases, and 10 bases stayed unmatched. The CDR3 is 16 amino acids. CDR1 is SGHDT, CDR2 YYEEEE, per germline. This CDR3 reads CASSPFSGIGYNEQFF. The CDR3 bases are TGTGCCAGCAGTCCCTTTAGCGGGATCGGCTACAATGAGCAGTTCTTC.

In this sample, this clonotype turned up a few times. J is TRBJ1-4 and V is TRBV6-5, with TRBD1 as a possible D gene (5 bases). The CDR3 has 12 residues. Per the germline V gene, CDR1 is MNHEY and CDR2 is SVGAGI. The CDR3 DNA follows: TGTGCGGCGGGGGGGTCGCATGAAAAACTGTTTTTT. It is translated as CAAGGSHEKLFF.

The table lists this clonotype with a few counts. The V call is TRBV6-1, the J call TRBJ2-7; 8 bases are shared with TRBD1. V dropped 4 bases and J dropped 1; count of bases not matched to a gene: 6. CDR1 MNHNS and CDR2 SASEGT come from the germline V gene. The CDR3 loop spans 15 amino acids. The CDR3 DNA reads as TGTGCCAGCAGTGGCCGGGACAGGAAATCCTACGAGCAGTACTTC. This translates into CASSGRDRKSYEQYF.

The V gene is TRBV6-6, the J gene TRBJ1-3; D not resolved. Trimming removed 5 bases from V and 4 bases from J, with 6 bases in between. CDR3 length equals 12 residues. Germline assignment: CDR1 MNHNY and CDR2 SVGAGI (reference sequence). The chain's CDR3 is CASSNQGNTIYF. CDR3 in DNA: TGTGCCAGCAGTAACCAGGGAAACACCATATATTTT.

This clonotype turned up a few times. The chain is built from TRBV2 and TRBJ2-5, with a weak D call TRBD2 (7 bases). Germline assignment: CDR1 SNHLY and CDR2 FYNNEI. This CDR3 region has 14 residues. V lost 6 bases and J 1 base, leaving 12 bases between the germline ends. The CDR3 spells CASRAAGAQETQYF. Here the CDR3 DNA reads TGTGCCAGCAGAGCGGCGGGGGCCCAAGAGACCCAGTACTTC.

The CDR3 is CASRRGTGQGNTEAFF. CDR3 bases: TGTGCCAGCAGGAGGGGTACGGGACAGGGGAACACTGAAGCTTTCTTT. The chain uses TRBV25-1 and TRBJ1-1, with 9 nucleotides matching TRBD1. The CDR3 is 16 amino acids. Germline V CDR1 and CDR2: MGHDK, SYGVNS. Trimming took 6 bases from V and 1 from J; bases not matched to a gene: 9. Full variable domain (remainder filled in from reference TRBV25-1 and TRBJ1-1): EADIYQTPRYLVIGTGKKITLECSQTMGHDKMYWYQQDPGMELHLIHYSYGVNSTEKGDLSSESTVSRIRTEHFPLTLESARPSHTSQYLCASRRGTGQGNTEAFFGQGTRLTVV.

The V and J genes are TRBV12-3 or TRBV12-4 and TRBJ1-1; D might be TRBD1 (6 bases). Trimming took off 4 bases at V and 5 bases at J, with 8 bases between the two ends. The CDR3 totals 12 residues. The DNA for the CDR3 is TGTGCCAGCAGTTACACAGGGACTGAAGCTTTCTTT. Translating it yields CASSYTGTEAFF.

This chain connects TRBV3-1 to TRBJ2-5; D call uncertain. The DNA end lines up better with TRBJ2-7; the J call may be wrong. The CDR3 consists of 16 residues. CDR1 LGHDT and CDR2 YNNKEL come from the germline V gene (reference sequence). CDR3 region: CASSQTALGFHYEQYF. DNA of the CDR3: TGTGCCAGCAGCCAAACCGCCCTGGGGTTCCACTACGAGCAGTACTTC.

On this clonotype itself: At one of its ends the junction is not consistent with the germline gene, which may arise from a read error. The V call is TRBV12-5, the J call TRBJ2-7, with unresolved D. The length of the CDR3 is 16 residues. The germline CDR1 and CDR2 sequences are LGHNT and FRNRAP. This CDR3 reads CASGLAGRGVSSEQYF. The CDR3 DNA is TGTGCTAGTGGTTTGGCCGGTCGTGGGGTCTCCTCCGAGCAGTACTTC.

The sample holds many counts of this clonotype. The chain recombines TRBV12-3 or TRBV12-4 with TRBJ1-2, with D unresolved. Trimming removed 4 bases from V and 2 bases from J, with 11 bases in between. The CDR3 has 14 residues. CDR3 loop: CASSSRGSNYGYTF. The CDR3 nucleotides are TGTGCCAGCAGTTCCCGTGGGTCAAACTATGGCTACACCTTC.

This clonotype showed up just a few times. The V and J genes are TRBV4-3 and TRBJ2-7; 7 nucleotides agree with TRBD2. CDR1 is LGHNA, CDR2 YSLEER, per germline. The CDR3 length is 16 residues. With 0 bases clipped from V and 3 bases from J, the junction kept 8 bases outside the gene matches. The CDR3 DNA is TGCGCCAGCAGCCAAGATCGTTTCGGGACTAACTACGAGCAGTACTTC. This translates into CASSQDRFGTNYEQYF.

This clonotype was counted a few times. This chain links TRBV27 with TRBJ2-7; 15 nucleotides match TRBD2. TRBJ2-1 matches the DNA end more closely, so the J call is doubtful. This CDR3 region has 18 residues. Germline V gene sequence: CDR1 MNHEY, CDR2 SMNVEV (reference sequence). CDR3 sequence (DNA): TGTGCCAGCAGTGCCGGACTAGCGGGAGGGCCGGGGTACAATGAGCAGTTCTTC. Amino acids: CASSAGLAGGPGYNEQFF.

CDR3 amino acids: CSAIVSGVQETQYF. CDR3 nucleotide sequence: TGCAGTGCTATCGTTAGCGGGGTCCAAGAGACCCAGTACTTC. This chain joins TRBV20-1 and TRBJ2-5, with 8 positions matching TRBD2. The CDR3 is 14 amino acids. The germline V gene has CDR1 DFQATT and CDR2 SNEGSKA (reference sequence). V shed 4 bases, J shed 1 base, and the junction held 5 bases outside the gene matches.

Only a few counts were recorded for this clonotype. The rearrangement joins TRBV7-9 to TRBJ1-2; possible D gene TRBD1, 6 bases. The CDR3 has 15 amino acids. CDR1 SEHNR and CDR2 FQNEAQ come from the germline V gene (reference sequence). The ends were cut back, 3 bases at V and 4 bases at J, with 15 bases in the middle. As DNA, the CDR3 is TGTGCCAGCAGCTTTCCAGCGGGGGGCGCCTATGGCTACACCTTC. Protein sequence: CASSFPAGGAYGYTF.